This entry concerns a single T cell receptor beta chain. TCRdb keeps only in-frame clones here, not all; method: immunoSEQ multiplex PCR. This sample has some 340,000 clones, with roughly 90% found just once. The study drew participants aged roughly 18 to 89 years from roughly 25 US areas. The entry originates in a study of blood T cell repertoires in COVID-19. V gave up 5 bases and J gave up 2 bases, with 13 bases separating them. CDR3 length: 15 amino acids. Germline CDR1 MNHEY, CDR2 SMNVEV (reference sequence). The sequenced material came from PBMCs or T cells enriched from blood (not recorded which). The V gene is TRBV27, the J gene TRBJ1-5; tentative D call: TRBD1 (5 bases). The receptor was isolated from a woman aged 25 to 45 who had been exposed to COVID-19. DNA for the CDR3: TGTGCCAGCAGTCTAACCCCAGGGCGCAATCAGCCCCAGCATTTT. This codes for CASSLTPGRNQPQHF.